The clone carrying this T cell receptor (beta chain) was recorded only once. This CDR3 is built from 19 residues. Germline V lookup: CDR1 MDHEN, CDR2 SYDVKM. V gave up 3 bases and J gave up 0 bases, with 21 bases separating them. This entry belongs to a study of blood T cell repertoires in COVID-19. Study background: Samples taken during acute and convalescent COVID-19 were collected in the United States, Italy and Spain.

The authors' processing: Amplified reference gene primers provided the basis for estimating nucleated cell counts. Data came from immunoSEQ multiplex PCR; TCRdb stores just in-frame clones and leaves some out. V and J calls plus clone size are reproduced from that table; the DNA served to infer D and trimming. The sample yields tens of thousands of clones, more than 85% seen once. The genes are TRBV28 and TRBJ1-5, with a weak D call TRBD1 (5 bases). The sequence came from a man between 65 and 79 years old with active or convalescent COVID-19. Sequencing was performed on peripheral blood. The CDR3 region is CASSFLTFRQHYSNQPQHF. The CDR3 DNA follows: TGTGCCAGCAGTTTCCTCACCTTTCGACAGCATTATAGCAATCAGCCCCAGCATTTT.